The entry that follows covers one T cell receptor beta chain sequence. Its cognate antigen has yet to be identified. No base quality information exists; no much larger clone differs at one position. The data were taken from a study of shared clonotypes between healthy human individuals (dated by TCRdb to about 2020). Concerning the study at large: A few men and a couple of women, aged 18 to 49 years, made up the cohort. Blood TCR repertoires of about 5 healthy adults were deeply sequenced to estimate repertoire size and the extent of clonotype sharing between individuals. Between about 0.9 and 8.9 billion PBMCs per donor were obtained by leukapheresis. Per donor, three plates each were used for CD4 naive and CD4 memory, two for CD8 naive, and one for CD8 memory. To increase sequencing depth and limit assay-specific biases, different laboratories used diverse techniques to prepare libraries and sequence TCR repertoires. Points the paper makes about the study in general: Larger estimated clonotype richness was generally found for naive subsets than for memory subsets. When a few donors were compared, the shared fraction of clonotypes was about 5.4% for naive CD4, over 3% for naive CD8, about 2.4% for memory CD4, and around 0.4% for memory CD8. Because the study included a small number of donors, the genetic and exposure-history diversity represented was limited. Sampling was restricted to blood, and TCR repertoires in tissues likely differ from the TCR repertoires found in blood. Incomplete sequencing was indicated by rarefaction of sorted-subset datasets, despite the large sequencing depth. Compared with non-shared clonotypes, the clonotypes found in all four sorted-subset donors had higher generation probabilities. Pairwise subsampling led to the expectation that sequencing depth would affect the degree of clonotype sharing among donors.

Healthy HIV-negative adults with no recently reported acute infections or vaccinations were included as donors. Only Caucasian adults living in Nashville, Tennessee, USA were represented among the donors. Magnetic negative selection was used to enrich CD4+ T cells, after which naive cells were positively selected on CD45RA and the negative fraction became the memory subset. After blood collection by leukapheresis, PBMCs were isolated using Ficoll-Histopaque density gradient centrifugation and then cryopreserved in the vapor phase of liquid nitrogen. Analytical flow cytometry was used to check the purity and quantity of every magnetically sorted T cell population. Each sorted fraction had its genomic DNA isolated and then quantified by UV absorbance on a Nanodrop 2000c. CDR1 and CDR2, per the germline V gene, are MNHEY and SVGAGI. V loses 5 bases at its end and J loses 5 bases; junction bases beyond the gene matches: 9. The cysteine opens and the phenylalanine closes a CDR3 of 15 amino acids. Solely the CDR3 DNA is kept, with 45 bases framed from the first base.

Using the deep immunoSEQ assay, TCR CDR3 regions were amplified from genomic DNA by multiplex PCR. Genomic DNA extracted from each cell subset was distributed evenly over all wells of several immunoSEQ 96-well plates, and each plate served as one replicate. For sorted subsets, each replicate PCR was loaded with about 200 ng genomic DNA, equivalent to approximately 27,000 T cell genomes. Purified libraries were measured with a Qubit 3.0 fluorometer, size-checked on a Bioanalyzer 2100, and measured again with the KAPA Library Quantification kit. Every immunoSEQ 96-well plate was sequenced on a separate single-read 150-cycle Illumina NextSeq 550 flow cell. Per the source publication's procedure: Because the immunoSEQ output held only junctional sequences and lacked quality scores, the filtering could not match the filtering applied to full-length reads. To assign V/J genes and CDR3, sequences were annotated against IMGT germline references using PyIR, a Python wrapper for IgBLAST v1.9. Reads were filtered out if the reads had weak V/J assignments (E-value above 1e-6), no CDR3, stop codons, out-of-frame junctions, or ambiguous translated residues. V3J clonotypes were defined as sequences sharing an identical inferred V gene, J gene, and CDR3 amino acid sequence. Percentage overlap between repertoires was computed as shared unique clonotypes divided by the size of the smaller repertoire. Three approaches were used to assess repertoire richness: RTK rarefaction, the Chao1 estimator, and Recon v2.1 estimates of unobserved clonotypes. Generation probabilities for all TCRbeta clonotypes obtained by the gDNA method from a few donors were computed using OLGA. What TCRdb holds here is the immuneACCESS table cut down to in-frame rearrangements. Part of the clones is not present; checked against another copy, under half of the missing clones reflect an unresolved V gene, and the others are unexplained. That table furnishes V, J and clone size, whereas the DNA furnished D and trimming. This sample gives hundreds of thousands of clones in total; around 73% of them show up just once. The ten most abundant clones make up around 2% of the sample.

The rearrangement combines TRBV6-5 with TRBJ1-5, with 7 junctional bases fitting TRBD1. The receptor's source is a woman between 25 and 40 years old in good health. What was sequenced was memory CD4+ T cells sorted from blood. The label giving this sample's cell subset or site can be read as: CD45RA-negative fraction. The CDR3 loop reads CASSASPGQHQPQHF. In nucleotides, the sequence is TGTGCCAGCAGTGCCTCCCCGGGACAGCATCAGCCCCAGCATTTT.